The 29 T cell receptor beta chains in this list originate from one sample, sequenced in a study of regulatory T cells in long-lasting Graves disease. Time point: persistent/refractory GD, antithyroid drugs over 5 years with positive TRAb. Making the TCR library involved RNA that had been extracted from PBMCs. For TCR beta, libraries came from iRepertoire HTBI primers and Arm-PCR of CDR3 regions. Each CDR3 protein gets one entry after TCRdb re-called the multiplex PCR reads with MiXCR. Found here are roughly 470,000 distinct CDR3 sequences, less than 25% of them singletons; the top ten hold approximately 7.8%. The specimen comprised peripheral blood mononuclear cells (PBMCs), sampled when the disease was refractory, from a patient treated with antithyroid drugs. The receptors were gathered from a female donor with Graves disease.

The chain is built from TRBV3-1 and TRBJ2-7; 9 positions agree with TRBD2. The germline CDR1 and CDR2 sequences are LGHDT and YNNKEL (reference sequence). CDR3 length: 15 amino acids. Trimming took 4 bases from V and 5 from J; bases not matched to a gene: 9. The CDR3 loop reads CASSPPLAGLNEQYF. Written as DNA, the CDR3 is TGTGCCAGCAGCCCCCCCCTAGCGGGACTAAACGAGCAGTACTTC.

The rearrangement links TRBV6-5 to TRBJ2-3, with 7 nucleotides matching TRBD2. The CDR3 has 15 residues. V dropped 4 bases and J dropped 4; count of bases not matched to a gene: 8. The germline V gene encodes CDR1 MNHEY and CDR2 SVGAGI. CDR3 region: CASSSISTSADTQYF. The CDR3 DNA sequence: TGTGCCAGCAGTTCAATCTCAACTAGCGCAGATACGCAGTATTTT.

Many counts were recorded for this clonotype. V usage is TRBV2 and J usage is TRBJ2-1; 7 positions match TRBD2. Germline V gene sequence: CDR1 SNHLY, CDR2 FYNNEI. V lost 7 bases, J lost 8 bases, and 8 bases stayed unmatched. There are 13 residues in the CDR3. Written as DNA, the CDR3 is TGTGCCAGCACCAACAATGGGGGGGATGAGCAGTTCTTC. Translated: CASTNNGGDEQFF.

This clonotype was detected many times. This rearrangement joins TRBV28 to TRBJ2-2; 7 nucleotides line up with TRBD2. The CDR3 contains 17 residues. The germline CDR1 and CDR2 sequences are MDHEN and SYDVKM. Trimming at V came to 1 base and at J to 5 bases, leaving 10 bases not matched to a gene. CDR3 residues: CASSLFKVWRETGELFF. CDR3 sequence (DNA): TGTGCCAGCAGTTTATTTAAAGTTTGGCGGGAGACCGGGGAGCTGTTTTTT.

This clonotype was observed at least ten times. The chain is built from TRBV12-3 or TRBV12-4 and TRBJ1-1; no reliable D call. The CDR3 has 15 amino acids. The V end lost 4 bases, the J end lost 1 base, and 13 bases lay between the germline ends. CDR3 nucleotides: TGTGCCAGCAGTTCCCCGGGCCAGACGAACACTGAAGCTTTCTTT. The encoded protein is CASSSPGQTNTEAFF.

The chain recombines TRBV15 with TRBJ2-7; 7 positions match TRBD1. The V segment lost 3 bases and the J segment 3 bases; nucleotides outside the gene matches: 11. The CDR3 has 16 amino acids. Per germline, CDR1 LNHNV and CDR2 YYDKDF (reference sequence). The CDR3 loop reads CATSRDTGTVIYEQYF. The CDR3 nucleotides are TGTGCCACCAGCAGGGATACCGGGACAGTTATCTACGAGCAGTACTTC.

This clonotype occurred many times. This chain joins TRBV10-3 and TRBJ2-7; weak D call: TRBD2 (6 bases). V lost 2 bases to trimming and J lost 5 bases, with 16 bases between them. The CDR3 is 15 amino acids. The germline gives CDR1 ENHRY, CDR2 SYGVKD. The CDR3, as DNA: TGTGCCATCAGTGAGCAAGGGACTCCCCGCGACGAGCAGTACTTC. Amino acids: CAISEQGTPRDEQYF.

This chain links TRBV28 with TRBJ2-4; possibly TRBD1 for D (6 bases). The CDR3 extends over 17 amino acids. Trimming removed 1 base from V and 1 base from J, with 14 bases in between. The germline V gene encodes CDR1 MDHEN and CDR2 SYDVKM. CDR3 in DNA: TGTGCCAGCAGTTTATCCAGGGACATCGTGGCCAAAAACATTCAGTACTTC. Translating gives CASSLSRDIVAKNIQYF.

Only a few counts were recorded for this clonotype. The chain uses TRBV27 and TRBJ1-1; D is perhaps TRBD1 (5 bases). The V end was cut by 2 bases, the J end by 5 bases, with 9 bases between. CDR3 size: 13 residues. Germline loops: CDR1 MNHEY, CDR2 SMNVEV (reference sequence). The CDR3 protein is CASSLIPGTEAFF. CDR3 bases: TGTGCCAGCAGTTTAATTCCAGGGACTGAAGCTTTCTTT.

This clonotype was detected a few times. As DNA, the CDR3 is TGCAGCGTTGAAGAGGGAGGCCGGGGCACCTTC. Translation: CSVEEGGRGTF. The genes are TRBV29-1 and TRBJ1-2; D is unclear. Germline V gene data show CDR1 as SQVTM and CDR2 as ANQGSEA. The CDR3 is 11 residues long. V was trimmed by 0 bases and J by 13 bases, leaving 12 bases between them.

The genes are TRBV11-2 and TRBJ2-3; 9 bases agree with TRBD2. CDR1 and CDR2 (germline): SGHAT, FQNNGV. V shed 1 base, J shed 2 bases, and the junction held 7 bases outside the gene matches. CDR3 length: 17 residues. This chain's CDR3 is CASSLGEAGGHTDTQYF. CDR3 DNA: TGTGCCAGCAGCTTAGGCGAAGCGGGAGGTCACACAGATACGCAGTATTTT.

The table lists this clonotype with a few counts. The genes are TRBV19 and TRBJ2-5; the D gene is possibly TRBD1 (5 bases). The CDR3 extends over 13 amino acids. From germline, CDR1 is LNHDA and CDR2 SQIVND (reference sequence). Trimming took off 6 bases at V and 4 bases at J, with 12 bases between the two ends. The CDR3 spells CASSRQRTETQYF. CDR3 DNA sequence: TGTGCCAGTAGCAGACAGAGGACAGAGACCCAGTACTTC.

This clonotype appeared many times. The genes are TRBV27 and TRBJ2-7; D could derive from TRBD1 or TRBD2 (5 bases each). Germline lookup yields CDR1 MNHEY and CDR2 SMNVEV (reference sequence). The CDR3 is 19 residues long. Trimming stripped 3 bases from V and 2 bases from J, with 26 bases between. CDR3 nucleotide sequence: TGTGCCAGCAGTTTTCTAGTAGGTTCCTCCACGGGGCCGACCTACGAGCAGTACTTC. It translates to CASSFLVGSSTGPTYEQYF.

This clonotype was counted a few times. The chain recombines TRBV28 with TRBJ1-5; 7 nucleotides line up with TRBD1. CDR1 MDHEN and CDR2 SYDVKM come from the germline V gene. Trimming cost V 5 bases and J 3 bases; bases outside gene matches: 7. The CDR3 is 15 amino acids. The CDR3 protein is CASSTHDRDNQPQHF. CDR3 in DNA: TGTGCCAGCAGTACCCACGACAGGGACAATCAGCCCCAGCATTTT.

A note on this clonotype: A much larger clone differs from this one at a single base, so this may be a read error. V is TRBV27 and J is TRBJ1-2, with 7 bases fitting TRBD1. The CDR3 extends over 15 amino acids. CDR1 is MNHEY and CDR2 is SMNVEV in the germline V gene (reference sequence). The CDR3 DNA reads as TGTGCCAGCAGTAGTCCGGGACAGATCCTCTATAGCTACACCTTC. Residues: CASSSPGQILYSYTF.

This rearrangement joins TRBV18 to TRBJ2-3, with 8 positions matching TRBD2. V dropped 2 bases and J dropped 4; count of bases not matched to a gene: 5. Germline V lookup: CDR1 KGHSH, CDR2 LQKENI. CDR3 length: 15 amino acids. The CDR3 sequence is CASSPGLAPADTQYF. The CDR3 coding sequence is TGTGCCAGCTCACCAGGACTAGCCCCCGCAGATACGCAGTATTTT.

This chain connects TRBV29-1 to TRBJ2-1; 8 nucleotides align to TRBD2. Trimming at V came to 4 bases and at J to 2 bases, leaving 1 base not matched to a gene. Per the germline V gene, CDR1 is SQVTM and CDR2 is ANQGSEA. The CDR3 contains 13 residues. CDR3 DNA sequence: TGCAGCGTTGCTAGCGGGCCCTACAATGAGCAGTTCTTC. Residues: CSVASGPYNEQFF.

This clonotype was detected many times. V gene TRBV2 combines with J gene TRBJ2-7; 7 nucleotides agree with TRBD1. Trimming took 3 bases from V and 6 from J; bases not matched to a gene: 14. This CDR3 spans 16 amino acids. Germline V gene lookup returns CDR1 SNHLY and CDR2 FYNNEI. This CDR3 is CASSDPRDSQVGEQYF. CDR3 nucleotide sequence: TGTGCCAGCAGTGACCCCCGGGACAGTCAAGTGGGCGAGCAGTACTTC.

This clonotype occurred many times. The rearrangement links TRBV7-2 to TRBJ1-6; maybe TRBD1 (5 bases). This CDR3 contains 16 residues. In germline, CDR1 is SGHTA, CDR2 FQGNSA. Trimming left V 4 bases short and J 5 bases short, with 15 bases between. CDR3 DNA: TGTGCCAGCAGCTCCCAGGGACGGGTAAATAATTCACCCCTCCACTTT. Translated, it gives CASSSQGRVNNSPLHF.

Turning to this clonotype: A single base separates this from a much larger clone, so it may be a read error. The chain joins TRBV7-2 to TRBJ1-2; D remains ambiguous. Trimming stripped 3 bases from V and 7 bases from J, with 18 bases between. The CDR3 has 15 amino acids. The germline V gene has CDR1 SGHTA and CDR2 FQGNSA. Here the CDR3 reads CASSFLVGAASGYTF. The CDR3 DNA is TGTGCCAGCAGCTTCCTTGTGGGTGCGGCTAGTGGCTACACCTTC.

The rearrangement joins TRBV7-2 to TRBJ2-3; 9 bases align to TRBD2. Germline assignment: CDR1 SGHTA and CDR2 FQGNSA. The CDR3 has 17 amino acids. Unmatched junction bases numbered 4, after V lost 0 bases and J lost 0 bases. The CDR3 nucleotides read TGTGCCAGCAGCTTAGCGCGGGGGGGCTCCAGCACAGATACGCAGTATTTT. Its translation is CASSLARGGSSTDTQYF.

V gene TRBV2 combines with J gene TRBJ2-3; D gene uncertain. Trimming removed 0 bases from V and 5 bases from J, with 12 bases in between. Germline CDR1 is SNHLY and CDR2 is FYNNEI. The CDR3 sequence is 15 residues long. The CDR3 spells CASSEAFTARDTQYF. In DNA, the CDR3 is TGTGCCAGCAGTGAAGCGTTCACAGCGAGAGATACGCAGTATTTT.

Ten or more counts support this clonotype. The CDR3 DNA follows: TGTGCCAGTAGCTTAGTTGAGGGGACTACGAGGCAGTACTTC. As protein: CASSLVEGTTRQYF. V is TRBV28 and J is TRBJ2-7; 7 bases match TRBD2. The CDR3 consists of 14 residues. The V gene end was trimmed by 9 bases and the J gene end by 9 bases; junction bases not matched to a gene: 17. Germline CDR1 MDHEN, CDR2 SYDVKM.

On this clonotype: A much larger clone differs by one base, so this may be a read error. This chain uses TRBV10-3 with TRBJ1-1; the match to TRBD1 covers 8 bases. The CDR3 is made up of 16 amino acids. The germline V gene encodes CDR1 ENHRY and CDR2 SYGVKD. DNA of the CDR3: TGTGCCACCAGTGAGTCGACTCGCAGGGGGCTCCCTGAAGCTTTCTTT. As protein: CATSESTRRGLPEAFF.

The rearrangement uses TRBV27 and TRBJ1-5, with a possible D match to TRBD1 (6 bases). This CDR3 is built from 15 residues. The germline gives CDR1 MNHEY, CDR2 SMNVEV (reference sequence). Trimming shortened V by 0 bases and J by 5 bases, and 11 bases separated the two germline ends. CDR3 residues: CASSLSGGAHQPQHF. CDR3 in DNA: TGTGCCAGCAGTTTATCAGGGGGGGCTCATCAGCCCCAGCATTTT.

This clonotype was observed many times. V and J are TRBV12-3 or TRBV12-4 and TRBJ2-4; D possibly uses TRBD1 or TRBD2 (5 bases each). The CDR3 sequence is 14 residues long. Trimming removed 3 bases at V and 3 bases at J, with 9 bases between. CDR3 protein: CASSFRGVKNIQYF. CDR3 nucleotides: TGTGCCAGCAGTTTCCGAGGGGTCAAAAACATTCAGTACTTC.

Remarks on this clonotype: This may stem from a read error, because a much larger clone lies one nucleotide away. V usage is TRBV6-2 or TRBV6-3 and J usage is TRBJ1-1; D remains ambiguous. The germline V gene encodes CDR1 MNHEY and CDR2 SVGEGT. The CDR3 runs to 15 residues. DNA for the CDR3: TGTGCCAGCAGTGAACGGAGGTTCATGAACACTGAAGCTCTCTTT. As protein: CASSERRFMNTEALF.

Ten or more counts support this clonotype. The rearrangement links TRBV11-2 to TRBJ2-1, with a weak D call TRBD1 (7 bases). The CDR3 runs to 14 residues. Germline lookup yields CDR1 SGHAT and CDR2 FQNNGV. The V gene lost 0 bases and the J gene lost 9 bases, with 12 bases spanning the gap. The CDR3 sequence is CASSLDPGGIEQFF. The CDR3 nucleotides read TGTGCCAGCAGCTTAGACCCAGGGGGGATTGAGCAGTTCTTC.

This clonotype was seen many times. The chain combines TRBV30 with TRBJ2-7; 10 bases map to TRBD2. The CDR3 totals 16 residues. V dropped 1 base and J dropped 0; count of bases not matched to a gene: 6. Germline V gene sequence: CDR1 GTSNPN, CDR2 SVGIG (reference sequence). CDR3 in DNA: TGTGCCTGGAGTGCCATAGGACTAGCGGTCTCCTACGAGCAGTACTTC. Encoded protein: CAWSAIGLAVSYEQYF.